These T cell receptor beta chains were read from a single sample in a study of cytomegalovirus exposure and HLA in healthy donors. TCRdb's copy holds only in-frame clones and misses some; the assay was immunoSEQ multiplex PCR. The table records under 200,000 clones, roughly 77% of them present only once. Sequenced: PBMCs. The receptors were gathered from a male donor in good health and CMV-seropositive. CDR3s include the opening cysteine and the closing phenylalanine or tryptophan. Each record gives: J gene, V gene, CDR3 length, D gene, clone size, CDR3 protein, CDR3 DNA. The D gene is left open where the match is weak. A row's size may be missing; if present it is once, few, many or a size class.

>TRBJ1-1|TRBV18|16|TRBD1|.
CASSLKVGQMNTEAFF
TGTGCCAGCTCACTTAAAGTGGGACAGATGAACACTGAAGCTTTCTTT
>TRBJ1-2|TRBV28|14|TRBD1|.
CASRGTGVGYGYTF
TGTGCCAGCAGAGGGACAGGGGTTGGCTATGGCTACACCTTC
>TRBJ1-2|TRBV5-4|13|.|.
CASSLNTEYGYTF
TGTGCCAGCAGCTTGAATACAGAGTATGGCTACACCTTC
>TRBJ2-5|TRBV5-1|15|TRBD1|once
CASSLNTGGDETQYF
TGCGCCAGCAGCTTGAACACAGGGGGCGATGAGACCCAGTACTTC
>TRBJ1-5|TRBV28|14|.|.
CASSLAGSNQPQHF
TGTGCCAGCAGTTTAGCAGGCAGCAATCAGCCCCAGCATTTT
>TRBJ2-7|TRBV11-1|12|.|few
CASSLYRDEQYF
TGTGCCAGCAGCTTATACAGGGACGAGCAGTACTTC
>TRBJ2-7|TRBV4-3|15|.|.
CASSQVQGTHYEQYF
TGCGCCAGCAGCCAAGTACAGGGGACTCACTACGAGCAGTACTTC
>TRBJ1-1|TRBV27|15|.|.
CASGPYRVSGTEAFF
TGTGCCAGCGGACCTTACAGGGTATCGGGCACTGAAGCTTTCTTT
>TRBJ1-2|TRBV2|14|TRBD1|.
CASSGWDRGQWYTF
TGTGCCAGCAGTGGCTGGGACAGGGGGCAGTGGTACACCTTC
>TRBJ2-1|TRBV9|17|.|.
CASSAWSFSGKEAEQFF
TGTGCCAGCAGCGCCTGGTCCTTCTCGGGGAAGGAGGCTGAGCAGTTCTTC
>TRBJ2-7|TRBV18|14|.|.
CASSVDKNSYEQYF
TGTGCCAGCTCAGTTGACAAGAACTCCTACGAGCAGTACTTC
>TRBJ2-5|TRBV10-2|14|.|.
CASSYQTRGETQYF
TGCGCCAGCAGTTATCAGACTAGGGGAGAGACCCAGTACTTC
>TRBJ1-1|TRBV27|14|.|.
CASRETGVNTEAFF
TGTGCCAGCAGAGAGACAGGCGTGAACACTGAAGCTTTCTTT
>TRBJ2-7|TRBV6-5|15|TRBD2|.
CASSTRTSGWNEQYF
TGTGCCAGCAGCACCAGGACTAGCGGTTGGAACGAGCAGTACTTC
>TRBJ2-1|TRBV10-3|13|TRBD2|.
CAIDSGLVGEQFF
TGTGCCATCGATTCGGGACTAGTTGGTGAGCAGTTCTTC
>TRBJ2-3|TRBV5-6|15|TRBD1|.
CASSLGQGRTDTQYF
TGTGCCAGCAGCTTAGGACAGGGAAGGACAGATACGCAGTATTTT
>TRBJ1-3|TRBV7-8|13|.|.
CASRGHSGNTIYF
TGTGCCAGCAGGGGGCACTCTGGAAACACCATATATTTT
>TRBJ2-3|TRBV27|16|TRBD2|.
CASSPEGGTPRDTQYF
TGTGCCAGCAGTCCCGAGGGAGGGACCCCAAGAGATACGCAGTATTTT
>TRBJ2-7|TRBV9|14|TRBD2|.
CASSVAGGPYEQYF
TGTGCCAGCAGCGTAGCGGGGGGACCCTACGAGCAGTACTTC
>TRBJ1-3|TRBV28|16|.|few
CASSLSGGYSGNTIYF
TGTGCCAGCAGTTTATCGGGGGGATACTCTGGAAACACCATATATTTT
>TRBJ2-1|TRBV2|14|.|.
CACPRPGSYNEQFF
TGTGCCTGTCCCCGTCCCGGGTCCTACAATGAGCAGTTCTTC
>TRBJ2-4|TRBV5-1|15|TRBD1|.
CASSFSTGQKNIQYF
TGCGCCAGCAGCTTCTCAACGGGACAGAAAAACATTCAGTACTTC
>TRBJ1-2|TRBV7-8|17|.|.
CASSLVPWAGANYGYTF
TGTGCCAGCAGCTTAGTTCCGTGGGCAGGGGCAAACTATGGCTACACCTTC
>TRBJ1-1|TRBV6-1|15|.|.
CASSRPTGLNTEAFF
TGTGCCAGCAGTCGACCTACAGGGTTGAACACTGAAGCTTTCTTT
>TRBJ1-2|TRBV28|13|TRBD1|.
CASSLGTDYGYTF
TGTGCCAGCAGTTTAGGGACAGACTATGGCTACACCTTC
>TRBJ1-2|TRBV7-2|14|.|.
CASSLEQGFGGYTF
TGTGCCAGCAGCTTAGAACAGGGTTTTGGTGGCTACACCTTC
>TRBJ2-3|TRBV7-2|14|.|.
CASSTNPGTDTQYF
TGTGCCAGCAGCACCAACCCAGGCACAGATACGCAGTATTTT
>TRBJ2-7|TRBV6-6|13|TRBD1|few
CATGQVYNYEQYF
TGTGCCACGGGACAGGTCTATAACTACGAGCAGTACTTC
>TRBJ2-2|TRBV28|15|TRBD2|.
CASKLAGKNTGELFF
TGTGCCAGCAAGCTAGCGGGAAAAAACACCGGGGAGCTGTTTTTT
>TRBJ2-3|TRBV28|17|TRBD2|.
CASSSGTSGASTDTQYF
TGTGCCAGCAGTTCTGGGACTAGCGGAGCTAGCACAGATACGCAGTATTTT
>TRBJ2-1|TRBV5-1|16|TRBD1|.
CASSSGDRGTYNEQFF
TGCGCCAGCAGCTCCGGGGACAGGGGTACTTACAATGAGCAGTTCTTC
>TRBJ2-5|TRBV6-1|12|.|.
CASTEGAHEPYF
TGTGCCAGCACCGAGGGAGCCCACGAGCCGTACTTC
>TRBJ2-1|TRBV21-1|13|.|few
CAQGWDTNNEQFF
TGTGCCCAGGGGTGGGACACAAACAATGAGCAGTTCTTC
>TRBJ2-1|TRBV28|18|TRBD2|.
CASSSGTSGRAIQYEQFF
TGTGCCAGCAGTTCCGGGACTAGCGGGAGGGCCATTCAGTATGAGCAGTTCTTC
>TRBJ2-1|TRBV6-6|11|.|.
CASSLLVDPFF
TGTGCCAGCAGTTTACTAGTTGATCCGTTCTTC
>TRBJ2-7|TRBV18|17|.|.
CASSPIRDLGASYEQYF
TGTGCCAGCTCACCTATCCGGGACTTAGGGGCCTCCTACGAGCAGTACTTC
>TRBJ2-5|TRBV5-1|15|TRBD2|.
CASSSTSLGQETQYF
TGCGCCAGCAGCTCGACTAGCCTAGGCCAAGAGACCCAGTACTTC
>TRBJ2-3|TRBV13|16|TRBD2|.
CASSFRPGGGTDTQYF
TGTGCCAGCAGCTTCCGACCCGGGGGGGGCACAGATACGCAGTATTTT
>TRBJ1-2|TRBV9|14|.|once
CASSVTGYEGGYTF
TGTGCCAGCAGCGTTACAGGGTACGAGGGGGGCTACACCTTC
>TRBJ2-7|TRBV5-6|16|TRBD1|.
CASSFRDRGFTYEQYF
TGTGCCAGCAGCTTCCGGGACAGGGGGTTTACCTACGAGCAGTACTTC
>TRBJ1-4|TRBV9|12|.|.
CASSGVGGELFF
TGTGCCAGCAGCGGTGTCGGGGGGGAACTGTTTTTT
>TRBJ2-5|TRBV9|15|.|.
CASSVMGVGGETQYF
TGTGCCAGCAGCGTAATGGGGGTAGGGGGAGAGACCCAGTACTTC
>TRBJ2-2|TRBV28|14|.|.
CASFDRGRTGELFF
TGTGCCAGTTTCGATAGGGGGAGAACCGGGGAGCTGTTTTTT
>TRBJ1-5|TRBV19|14|TRBD1|once
CASSIRRGDQPQHF
TGTGCCAGTAGTATCCGCAGGGGGGATCAGCCCCAGCATTTT
>TRBJ2-5|TRBV11-2|14|TRBD2|.
CASSLGAGMETQYF
TGTGCCAGCAGCTTAGGAGCGGGGATGGAGACCCAGTACTTC
>TRBJ2-3|TRBV4-3|14|.|.
CASSQSRGTDTQYF
TGCGCCAGCAGCCAATCACGCGGGACAGATACGCAGTATTTT